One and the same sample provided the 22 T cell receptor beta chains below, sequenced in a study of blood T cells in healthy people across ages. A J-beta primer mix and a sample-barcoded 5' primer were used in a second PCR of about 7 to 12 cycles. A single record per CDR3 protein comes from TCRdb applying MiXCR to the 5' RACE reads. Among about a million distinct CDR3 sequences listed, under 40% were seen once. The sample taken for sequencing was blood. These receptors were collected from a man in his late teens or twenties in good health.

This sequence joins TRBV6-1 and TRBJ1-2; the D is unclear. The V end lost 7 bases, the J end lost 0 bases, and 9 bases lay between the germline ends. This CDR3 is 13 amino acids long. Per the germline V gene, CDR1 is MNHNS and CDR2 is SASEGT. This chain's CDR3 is CASISFSNYGYTF. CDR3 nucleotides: TGTGCCAGCATCTCGTTCTCTAACTATGGCTACACCTTC.

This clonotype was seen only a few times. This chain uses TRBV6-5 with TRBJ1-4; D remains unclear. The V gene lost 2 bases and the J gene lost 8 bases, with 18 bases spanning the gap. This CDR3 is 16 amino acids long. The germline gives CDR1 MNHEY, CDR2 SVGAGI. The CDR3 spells CASSYRRSPGGEKLFF. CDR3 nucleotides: TGTGCCAGCAGTTACCGGCGGTCCCCCGGAGGGGAAAAACTGTTTTTT.

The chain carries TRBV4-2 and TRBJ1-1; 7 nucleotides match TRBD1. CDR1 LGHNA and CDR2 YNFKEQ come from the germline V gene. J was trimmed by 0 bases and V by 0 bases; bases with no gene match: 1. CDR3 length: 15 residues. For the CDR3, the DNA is TGTGCCAGCAGCCAAGAGACAGGGCTGAACACTGAAGCTTTCTTT. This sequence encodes CASSQETGLNTEAFF.

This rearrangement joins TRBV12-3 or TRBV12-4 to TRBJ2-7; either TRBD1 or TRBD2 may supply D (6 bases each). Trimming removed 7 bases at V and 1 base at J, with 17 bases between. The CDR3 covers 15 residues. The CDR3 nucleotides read TGTGCCAGCACCCCGGGGGCAGGTCCTTCCTACGAGCAGTACTTC. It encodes CASTPGAGPSYEQYF.

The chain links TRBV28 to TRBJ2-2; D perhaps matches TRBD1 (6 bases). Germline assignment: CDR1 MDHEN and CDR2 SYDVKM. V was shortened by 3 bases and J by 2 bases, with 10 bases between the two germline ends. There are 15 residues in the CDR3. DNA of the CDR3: TGTGCCAGCAGTTTTTTCAGGGGTAACACCGGGGAGCTGTTTTTT. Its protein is CASSFFRGNTGELFF.

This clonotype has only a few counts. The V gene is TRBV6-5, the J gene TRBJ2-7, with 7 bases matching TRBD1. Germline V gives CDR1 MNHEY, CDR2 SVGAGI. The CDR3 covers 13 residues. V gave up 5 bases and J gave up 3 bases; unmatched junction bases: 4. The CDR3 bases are TGTGCCAGCAGTGCGACAGGGAACTACGAGCAGTACTTC. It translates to CASSATGNYEQYF.

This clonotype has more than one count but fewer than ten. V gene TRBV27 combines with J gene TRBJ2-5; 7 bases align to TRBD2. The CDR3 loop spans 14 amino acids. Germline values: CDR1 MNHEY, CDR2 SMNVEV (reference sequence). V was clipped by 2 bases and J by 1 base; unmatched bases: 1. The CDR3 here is CASSLSGAQETQYF. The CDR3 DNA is TGTGCCAGCAGTTTAAGCGGGGCCCAAGAGACCCAGTACTTC.

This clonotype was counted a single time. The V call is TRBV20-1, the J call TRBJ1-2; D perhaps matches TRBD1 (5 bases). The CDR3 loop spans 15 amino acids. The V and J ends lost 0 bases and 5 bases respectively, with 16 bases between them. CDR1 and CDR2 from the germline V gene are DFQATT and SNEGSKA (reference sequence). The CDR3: CSARDLEGTIYGYTF. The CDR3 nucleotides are TGCAGTGCTAGAGATCTGGAGGGGACCATATATGGCTACACCTTC.

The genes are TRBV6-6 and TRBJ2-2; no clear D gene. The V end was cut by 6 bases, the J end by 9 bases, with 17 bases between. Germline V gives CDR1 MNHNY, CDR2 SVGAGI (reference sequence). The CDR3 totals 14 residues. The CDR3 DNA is TGTGCCAGCAGCCCAGACGGATCCCCCCGGGAGCTGTTTTTT. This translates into CASSPDGSPRELFF.

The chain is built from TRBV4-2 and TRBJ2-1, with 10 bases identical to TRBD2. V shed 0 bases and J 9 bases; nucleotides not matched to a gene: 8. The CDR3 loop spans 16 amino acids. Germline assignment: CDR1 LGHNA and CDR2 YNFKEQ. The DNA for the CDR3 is TGTGCCAGCAGCCAAGACTCCCTAACTAGCGGGGCTGAGCAGTTCTTC. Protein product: CASSQDSLTSGAEQFF.

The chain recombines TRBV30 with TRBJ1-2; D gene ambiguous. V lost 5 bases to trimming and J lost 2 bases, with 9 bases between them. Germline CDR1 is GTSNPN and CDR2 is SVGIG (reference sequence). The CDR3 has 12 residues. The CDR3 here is CAWEHINYGYTF. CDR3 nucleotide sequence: TGTGCCTGGGAACATATCAACTATGGCTACACCTTC.

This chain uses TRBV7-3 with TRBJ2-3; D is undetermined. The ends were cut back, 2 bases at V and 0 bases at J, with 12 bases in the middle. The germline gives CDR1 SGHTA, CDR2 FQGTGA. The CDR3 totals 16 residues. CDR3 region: CASSLYADSSTDTQYF. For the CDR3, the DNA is TGTGCCAGCAGCTTATACGCGGATTCTAGCACAGATACGCAGTATTTT.

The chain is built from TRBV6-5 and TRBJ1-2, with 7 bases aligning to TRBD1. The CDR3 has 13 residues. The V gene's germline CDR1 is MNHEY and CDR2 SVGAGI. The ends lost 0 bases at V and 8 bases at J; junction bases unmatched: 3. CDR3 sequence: CASSYSDRDGYTF. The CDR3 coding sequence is TGTGCCAGCAGTTACTCCGACAGGGACGGCTACACCTTC.

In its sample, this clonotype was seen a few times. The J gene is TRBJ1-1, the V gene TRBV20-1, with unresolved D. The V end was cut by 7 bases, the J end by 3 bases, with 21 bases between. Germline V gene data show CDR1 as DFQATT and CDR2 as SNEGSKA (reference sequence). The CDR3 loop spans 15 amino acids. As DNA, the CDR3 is TGCAGTGGAGTCAAGGGTTCGGGTTCGGACACTGAAGCTTTCTTT. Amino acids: CSGVKGSGSDTEAFF.

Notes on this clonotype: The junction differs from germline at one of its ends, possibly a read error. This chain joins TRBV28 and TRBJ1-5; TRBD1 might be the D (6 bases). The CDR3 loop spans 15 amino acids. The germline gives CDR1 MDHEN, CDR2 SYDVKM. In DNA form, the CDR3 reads TGTGCCAGCAGCTTATCTTTGGGGGCGGATCAGCCCCAGCATTTT. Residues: CASSLSLGADQPQHF.

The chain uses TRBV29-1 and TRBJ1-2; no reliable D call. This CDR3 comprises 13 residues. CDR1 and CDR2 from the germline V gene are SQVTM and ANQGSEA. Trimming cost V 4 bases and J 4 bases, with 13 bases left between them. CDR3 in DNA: TGCAGCGTTGCCGACGGATACTCCTATGGCTACACCTTC. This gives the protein CSVADGYSYGYTF.

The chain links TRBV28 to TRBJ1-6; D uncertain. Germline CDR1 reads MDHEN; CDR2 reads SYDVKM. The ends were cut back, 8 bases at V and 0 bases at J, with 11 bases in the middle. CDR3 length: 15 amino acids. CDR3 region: CASGSPSSYNSPLHF. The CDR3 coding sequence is TGTGCCAGCGGATCCCCTAGCTCCTATAATTCACCCCTCCACTTT.

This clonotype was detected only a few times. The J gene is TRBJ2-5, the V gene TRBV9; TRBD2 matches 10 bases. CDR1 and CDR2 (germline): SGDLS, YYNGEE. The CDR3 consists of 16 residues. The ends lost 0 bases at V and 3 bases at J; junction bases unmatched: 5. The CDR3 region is CASSVGPSGGEETQYF. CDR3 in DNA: TGTGCCAGCAGCGTAGGGCCTAGCGGGGGAGAAGAGACCCAGTACTTC.

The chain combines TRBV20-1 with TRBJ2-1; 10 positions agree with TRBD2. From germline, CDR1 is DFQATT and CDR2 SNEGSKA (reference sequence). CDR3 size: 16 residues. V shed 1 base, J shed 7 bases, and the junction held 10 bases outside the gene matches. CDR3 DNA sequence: TGCAGTGCTAGAGTAAAGGGACTAGCGTGGAAGAATGAGCAGTTCTTC. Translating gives CSARVKGLAWKNEQFF.

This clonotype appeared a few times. The DNA of the CDR3 is TGTGCCAGCAGTGATAGCCCCCCCGACTACGATTCCAATCAGCCCCAGCATTTT. It codes for CASSDSPPDYDSNQPQHF. V is TRBV2 and J is TRBJ1-5, with D unresolved. The CDR3 runs 18 residues. Looked up from germline, CDR1 is SNHLY and CDR2 is FYNNEI. Trimming pared 3 bases from V and 3 bases from J, leaving 21 bases between.

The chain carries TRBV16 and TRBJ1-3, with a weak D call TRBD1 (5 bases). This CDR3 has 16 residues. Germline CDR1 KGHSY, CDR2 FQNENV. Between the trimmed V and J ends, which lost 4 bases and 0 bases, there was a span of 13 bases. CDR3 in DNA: TGTGCCAGCAGCCGAACGGGGCCTAGCTCTGGAAACACCATATATTTT. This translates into CASSRTGPSSGNTIYF.

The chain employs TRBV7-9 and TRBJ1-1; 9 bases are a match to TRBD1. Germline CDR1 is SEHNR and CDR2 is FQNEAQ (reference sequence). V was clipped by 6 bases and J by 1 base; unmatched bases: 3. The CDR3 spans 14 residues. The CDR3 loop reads CASRAQGANTEAFF. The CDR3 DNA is TGTGCCAGCAGGGCACAGGGGGCGAACACTGAAGCTTTCTTT. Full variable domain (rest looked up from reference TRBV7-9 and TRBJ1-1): DTGVSQNPRHKITKRGQNVTFRCDPISEHNRLYWYRQTLGQGPEFLTYFQNEAQLEKSRLLSDRFSAERPKGSFSTLEIQRTEQGDSAMYLCASRAQGANTEAFFGQGTRLTVV.